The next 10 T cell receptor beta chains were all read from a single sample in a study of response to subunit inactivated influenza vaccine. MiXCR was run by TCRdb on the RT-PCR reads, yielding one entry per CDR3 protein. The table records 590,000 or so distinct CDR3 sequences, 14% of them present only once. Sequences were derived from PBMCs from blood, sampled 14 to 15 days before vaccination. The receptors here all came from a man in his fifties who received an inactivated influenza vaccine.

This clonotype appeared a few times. CDR3 nucleotide sequence: TGCGCCAGCAGTCCGGGGGCCACCTTGACAGATACGCAGTATTTT. Amino acids: CASSPGATLTDTQYF. The V call is TRBV4-3, the J call TRBJ2-3; D is possibly TRBD1 or TRBD2 (6 bases each). The CDR3 contains 15 residues. The germline V gene encodes CDR1 LGHNA and CDR2 YSLEER. The V and J ends lost 6 bases and 3 bases respectively, with 16 bases between them.

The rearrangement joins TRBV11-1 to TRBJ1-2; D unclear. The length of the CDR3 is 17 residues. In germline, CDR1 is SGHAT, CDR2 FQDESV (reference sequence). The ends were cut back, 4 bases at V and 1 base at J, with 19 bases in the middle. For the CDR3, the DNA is TGTGCCAGCAGCTCGACCGCCGGTCTGAGGCATAACTATGGCTACACCTTC. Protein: CASSSTAGLRHNYGYTF.

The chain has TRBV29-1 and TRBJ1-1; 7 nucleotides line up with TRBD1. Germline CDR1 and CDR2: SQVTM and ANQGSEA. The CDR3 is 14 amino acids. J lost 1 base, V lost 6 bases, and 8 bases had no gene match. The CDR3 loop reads CSVIAWDRNTEAFF. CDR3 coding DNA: TGCAGCGTGATAGCCTGGGACAGGAACACTGAAGCTTTCTTT.

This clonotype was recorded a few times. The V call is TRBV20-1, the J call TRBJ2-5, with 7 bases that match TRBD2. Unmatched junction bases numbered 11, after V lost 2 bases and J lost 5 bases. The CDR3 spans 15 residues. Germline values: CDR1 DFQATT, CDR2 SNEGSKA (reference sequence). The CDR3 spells CSARSPWRERETQYF. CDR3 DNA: TGCAGTGCTAGAAGTCCCTGGCGGGAGAGGGAGACCCAGTACTTC.

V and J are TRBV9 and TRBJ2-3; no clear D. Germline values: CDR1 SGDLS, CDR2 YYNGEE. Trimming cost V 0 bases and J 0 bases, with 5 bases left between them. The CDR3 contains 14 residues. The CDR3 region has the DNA TGTGCCAGCAGCGTAGGAGTAAGCACAGATACGCAGTATTTT. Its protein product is CASSVGVSTDTQYF.

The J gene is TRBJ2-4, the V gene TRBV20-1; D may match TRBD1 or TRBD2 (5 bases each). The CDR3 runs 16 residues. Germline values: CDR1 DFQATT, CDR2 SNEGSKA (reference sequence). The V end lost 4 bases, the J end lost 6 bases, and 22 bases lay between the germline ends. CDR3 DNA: TGCAGTGCTACGCCTCCGGGACGAATTTACACAAACATTCAGTACTTC. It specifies CSATPPGRIYTNIQYF.

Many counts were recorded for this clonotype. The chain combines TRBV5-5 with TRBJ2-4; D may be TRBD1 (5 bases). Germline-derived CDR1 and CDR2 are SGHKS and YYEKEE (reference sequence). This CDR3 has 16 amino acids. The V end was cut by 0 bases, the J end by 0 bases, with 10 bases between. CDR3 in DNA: TGTGCCAGCAGCTTGGGACAGCCTCTAGCCAAAAACATTCAGTACTTC. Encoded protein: CASSLGQPLAKNIQYF.

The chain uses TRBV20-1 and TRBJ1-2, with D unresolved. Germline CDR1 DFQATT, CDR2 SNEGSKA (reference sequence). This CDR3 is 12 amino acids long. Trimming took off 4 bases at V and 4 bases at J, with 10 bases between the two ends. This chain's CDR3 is CSATQTGYGYTF. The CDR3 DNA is TGCAGTGCTACCCAGACGGGCTATGGCTACACCTTC.

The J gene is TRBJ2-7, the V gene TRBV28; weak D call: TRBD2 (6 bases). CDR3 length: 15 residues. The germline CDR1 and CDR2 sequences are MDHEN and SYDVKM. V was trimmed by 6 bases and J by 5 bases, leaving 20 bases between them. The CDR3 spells CASSLGAGTANEQYF. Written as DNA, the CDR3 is TGTGCCAGCAGCCTCGGGGCGGGAACGGCCAACGAGCAGTACTTC.

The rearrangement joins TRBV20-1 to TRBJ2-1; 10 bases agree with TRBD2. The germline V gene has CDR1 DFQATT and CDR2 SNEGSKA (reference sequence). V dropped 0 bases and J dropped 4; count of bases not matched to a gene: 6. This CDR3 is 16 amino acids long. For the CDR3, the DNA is TGCAGTGCTAGAGATTTGCTAGCGGGGGCATACAATGAGCAGTTCTTC. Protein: CSARDLLAGAYNEQFF.